This TCR beta chain was identified in a study of shared clonotypes between healthy human individuals. The naive CD8 fraction comprised CD45RO-negative cells positively selected for CCR7 and excluded terminally differentiated effector memory CD45RA+ cells. Measured with immunoSEQ multiplex PCR; TCRdb has only the in-frame clones, and not every one. The sample lists about 1,800,000 clones, around 96% occurring once. Trimming cost V 0 bases and J 4 bases, with 12 bases left between them. CDR3 size: 15 residues. The germline gives CDR1 MGHRA, CDR2 YSYEKL. Sample: naive CD8+ T cells sorted from blood. The receptor comes from a man younger than 30 in good health. This chain connects TRBV4-1 to TRBJ2-5, with no clear D. The CDR3 nucleotides read TGCGCCAGCAGCCAAGAGGCGGTAGGGATAGAGACCCAGTACTTC. It translates to CASSQEAVGIETQYF.